These T cell receptor beta chains were read from a single sample in a study of T-cell reconstitution after alpha-beta-depleted transplantation in children. From the PCR reads, TCRdb called clonotypes with MiXCR, one entry per CDR3 protein. The repertoire holds approximately 130,000 distinct CDR3 sequences, with roughly 10% as singletons. The sample was PBMCs, mostly from graft donor cells, taken 180 days after TCRalphabeta/CD19-depleted stem cell transplant. The receptors were sampled from a girl in the first two years of life who had a stem cell transplant for combined immunodeficiency, so the T cells may come from the graft donor. Both conserved end residues are part of each CDR3. A D gene is named only where the DNA matches it firmly. The listing skips clone size in some rows; elsewhere it reads once, few, many or a size class.

clone size	D gene	J gene	V gene	CDR3 DNA	CDR3 protein
-	-	TRBJ2-3	TRBV29-1	TGCAGCGTCGAGAGACAGAGCACAGATACGCAGTATTTT	CSVERQSTDTQYF
-	-	TRBJ1-1	TRBV24-1	TGTGCCACCCGGGGCAACACTGAAGCTTTCTTT	CATRGNTEAFF
few	TRBD2	TRBJ2-1	TRBV10-3	TGTGCCATCAGTGTCTCCGGGGGGACCCAATATGAGCAGTTCTTC	CAISVSGGTQYEQFF
-	-	TRBJ2-3	TRBV9	TGTGCCAGCAGCGTAGGAGCTCCTTGGGGGGATACGCAGTATTTT	CASSVGAPWGDTQYF
many	-	TRBJ2-1	TRBV3-1	TGTGCCAGCAGCCAAGATATGGACAGAGCCCAGTTCTTC	CASSQDMDRAQFF
-	TRBD2	TRBJ2-1	TRBV7-3	TGTGCCAGCAGCCCAACGTCCGGGACTAGCGGGAGAGGTGGATACAATGAGCAGTTCTTC	CASSPTSGTSGRGGYNEQFF
-	-	TRBJ2-1	TRBV20-1	TGCAGTGCTAGAGATCGTACCGCCGGGATGCAGTTCTTC	CSARDRTAGMQFF
-	TRBD1	TRBJ1-1	TRBV3-1	TGTGCCAGCAGCCACTCAAGGGACAGGCTGAACACTGAAGCTTTCTTT	CASSHSRDRLNTEAFF
many	-	TRBJ2-3	TRBV10-3	TGTGCCACCGGCACAGATACGCAGTATTTT	CATGTDTQYF
-	TRBD2	TRBJ2-2	TRBV6-2/TRBV6-3	TGTGCCAGCAGTGATCCGGGACTAGGGAGGATCGGGGAGCTGTTTTTT	CASSDPGLGRIGELFF
-	-	TRBJ2-7	TRBV5-1	TGCGCCAGCAGCTTGGAGGGACACTACGAGCAGTACTTC	CASSLEGHYEQYF
-	-	TRBJ2-7	TRBV5-6	TGTGCCAGCAGCTGGACCGGAATTGGCGAGCAGTACTTC	CASSWTGIGEQYF
many	-	TRBJ2-2	TRBV12-3/TRBV12-4	TGTGCCAGCAGGCTCAGGGGGGCGAACACCGGGGAGCTGTTTTTT	CASRLRGANTGELFF
-	-	TRBJ1-1	TRBV6-5	TGTGCCAGCAGTTACGGGGACGGGGGCGTCGGGGCTTTCTTT	CASSYGDGGVGAFF
few	TRBD1	TRBJ2-7	TRBV9	TGTGCCAGCAGCCCTGCCAGGGGGAGCTCCTACGAGCAGTACTTC	CASSPARGSSYEQYF
many	-	TRBJ1-3	TRBV29-1	TGCAGCGTTGTGCAGAGCACTGGAAACACCATATATTTT	CSVVQSTGNTIYF
-	-	TRBJ2-1	TRBV20-1	TGCAGTGCTAGAGATGTGGGAGAAGCCTACAATGAGCAGTTCTTC	CSARDVGEAYNEQFF
few	-	TRBJ2-7	TRBV12-3/TRBV12-4	TGTGCCAGCAGTTTGACCGGGGCAGTCTACGAGCAGTACTTC	CASSLTGAVYEQYF
few	-	TRBJ2-7	TRBV7-7	TGTGCTAGCAGCCCCCTCCGGGACCCAGGGGAGCAGTACTTC	CASSPLRDPGEQYF
few	TRBD1	TRBJ1-6	TRBV20-1	TGCAGTGCGAGCCGGGACAGGGGAAATTCACCCCTCCACTTT	CSASRDRGNSPLHF
few	-	TRBJ2-1	TRBV29-1	TGCAGCGTGGGGGGGACAGGCAGCTCCTACAATGAGCAGTTCTTC	CSVGGTGSSYNEQFF
few	-	TRBJ2-7	TRBV20-1	TGCAGTGCCGAAGGCTCCTACGAGCAGTACTTC	CSAEGSYEQYF
-	TRBD1	TRBJ2-2	TRBV6-2/TRBV6-3	TGTGCCAGCAGACCTGGACAGGGTAACACCGGGGAGCTGTTTTTT	CASRPGQGNTGELFF
many	TRBD2	TRBJ2-2	TRBV29-1	TGCAGCGTCCCATTTCTAGCGGGAGGGCCTAACACCGGGGAGCTGTTTTTT	CSVPFLAGGPNTGELFF
many	TRBD2	TRBJ2-1	TRBV18	TGTGCCAGCTCACCGACTAGCGGGAGGTCCTACAATGAGCAGTTCTTC	CASSPTSGRSYNEQFF
many	-	TRBJ1-6	TRBV10-3	TGTGCCACCCGGACAGAGGGAAATTCACCCCTCCACTTT	CATRTEGNSPLHF
-	TRBD2	TRBJ2-7	TRBV29-1	TGCAGCGTTGGGAGAGGCGGCGGGGGGTCCTACGAGCAGTACTTC	CSVGRGGGGSYEQYF
few	TRBD1	TRBJ2-5	TRBV5-5	TGTGCCAGCAGCTCTCCCGGGACAGGGGGTGAGACCCAGTACTTC	CASSSPGTGGETQYF
-	-	TRBJ2-5	TRBV29-1	TGCACCGTCTTAGGGACAAGGGAACGAGAGACCCAGTACTTC	CTVLGTRERETQYF
-	TRBD1	TRBJ2-1	TRBV9	TGTGCCAGCAGCGTAGCGGGACAGTCCTACAATGAGCAGTTCTTC	CASSVAGQSYNEQFF
-	TRBD1	TRBJ2-5	TRBV6-2/TRBV6-3	TGTGCCAGCAGAGGGACAGGGACGACGGAGACCCAGTACTTC	CASRGTGTTETQYF
-	-	TRBJ1-4	TRBV20-1	TGCAGTGCCGCGCCCCCGGGGCCGAATGAAAAACTGTTTTTT	CSAAPPGPNEKLFF
-	-	TRBJ2-3	TRBV12-3/TRBV12-4	TGTGCCAGCAGTTTGGGCGGCCTTAGCACAGATACGCAGTATTTT	CASSLGGLSTDTQYF
-	-	TRBJ2-5	TRBV7-2	TGTTCCAGCAGCCGACTGCGGGGATGGGAGACCCAGTACTTC	CSSSRLRGWETQYF